The entry below gives a single TCR beta chain sequence along with its context. Antigen unknown. These data originate in a study of a mutant IDH1 vaccine in newly diagnosed glioma. Only in-frame clones appear in the TCRdb table, and some are missing; sequencing was by immunoSEQ multiplex PCR. The sample has approximately 81,000 clones, 75% to 85% seen once. The CDR3 runs to 16 residues. The germline CDR1 and CDR2 sequences are SEHNR and FQNEAQ (reference sequence). With 1 base clipped from V and 2 bases from J, the junction kept 6 bases outside the gene matches. The time point: week 23, last vaccination. What each vaccine dose contained was 300 ug of mutant IDH1 20-mer peptide, accompanied by topical imiquimod.

The origin of this receptor is a man aged 25-45 years with glioma. Some clones in this sample may be carry-over from other donors' samples. The chain employs TRBV7-9 and TRBJ2-5, with 8 bases identical to TRBD1. Source: PBMCs, taken from a glioma patient whose treatment included an IDH1 peptide vaccine. The CDR3 reads CASSLGGTGIQETQYF. The CDR3 DNA reads TGTGCCAGCAGCTTAGGCGGGACAGGAATACAAGAGACCCAGTACTTC.